This T cell receptor beta chain was observed in a study of regulatory and conventional T cells in RAG deficiency. Whole-study findings and limits: In Omenn syndrome, Treg and Tconv repertoires overlapped >85%. RAG-deficient patients showed markedly lower Shannon entropy and higher Simpson indices than control T-cell subsets.

Concerning this clone: Antigen unknown.

Genomic DNA came from blood conventional CD4+ T cells gated CD25-low CD127-high. Clones were sequenced by immunoSEQ multiplex PCR, and TCRdb holds only the in-frame ones, with some missing. Here the sample spans about 46,000 clones, about 90% being singletons. This same sample was also part of a study on regulatory T cells. That study reports: The PCR used 52 TRBV and 13 TRBJ primers.

The source of this sequence is a human donor in good health. Material: CD4+ effector T cells sorted from blood.

CDR3 sequence: CASSDSRASTDTQYF. The CDR3, as DNA: TGTGCCAGCAGTGATAGCAGGGCCAGCACAGATACGCAGTATTTT. The J gene is TRBJ2-3, the V gene TRBV6-4, with a tentative D call TRBD1 (5 bases). The CDR3 runs 15 residues. Germline V gene data show CDR1 as MRHNA and CDR2 as SNTAGT. V was pared by 3 bases and J by 0 bases, with 10 bases between.